The text below deals with one T cell receptor (beta chain). This sample was taken from a study of blood T cell repertoires in COVID-19. On the study more broadly: PBMCs, B-cell-depleted T cells, or T cells were the source of the cDNA or gDNA that made up the material.

The table came from immunoSEQ multiplex PCR; TCRdb's copy has only in-frame clones and leaves some out. The table has some 140,000 clones, 70% to 85% seen once. This CDR3 comprises 15 residues. V was pared by 7 bases and J by 0 bases, with 15 bases between. CDR1 and CDR2 from the germline V gene are MNHEY and SVGEGT. The chain has TRBV6-2 or TRBV6-3 and TRBJ1-1; D possibly corresponds to TRBD1 (5 bases). The sample was peripheral blood. The receptor was isolated from a man in his 60s with acute or convalescent COVID-19. For the CDR3, the DNA is TGTGCCAGCACCCCCGGGGGGTACATGAACACTGAAGCTTTCTTT. The encoded protein is CASTPGGYMNTEAFF.